These T cell receptor beta chains were read from a single sample in a study of blood T cell repertoires in COVID-19. TCRdb keeps only in-frame clones here, not all; method: immunoSEQ multiplex PCR. The table has approximately 27,000 clones, roughly 88% seen once. The sample taken for sequencing was peripheral blood. The receptors here all came from a woman aged 45-60 years with active COVID-19. The CDR3 runs from the conserved cysteine through the conserved F or W. Fields, in order: J gene, V gene, clone size, D gene, CDR3 DNA, CDR3 protein. A D gene is named only where the DNA matches it firmly. Clone size is shown for a subset of rows, as once, few, many or a class of expanded clone.

j_gene: TRBJ2-5
v_gene: TRBV7-2
abundance: NA
d_gene: TRBD1
CDR3nt: TGTGCCAGCAGCTTAGGGACAGGGGGTTTTGAGACCCAGTACTTC
CDR3aa: CASSLGTGGFETQYF

j_gene: TRBJ1-5
v_gene: TRBV19
abundance: NA
d_gene: TRBD1
CDR3nt: TGTGCCAGTAGCAAAACTGGGACAGGGTGGTCTCTGGGCAATCAGCCCCAGCATTTT
CDR3aa: CASSKTGTGWSLGNQPQHF

j_gene: TRBJ2-7
v_gene: TRBV6-5
abundance: NA
d_gene: TRBD2
CDR3nt: TGTGCCAGCAGTCGACCGGGGGGGGGCTTCGACGAGCAGTACTTC
CDR3aa: CASSRPGGGFDEQYF

j_gene: TRBJ2-5
v_gene: TRBV5-4
abundance: NA
d_gene: TRBD1
CDR3nt: TGTGCCAGCAGGGCCGGGACAGGGCCTCAAGAGACCCAGTACTTC
CDR3aa: CASRAGTGPQETQYF

j_gene: TRBJ1-2
v_gene: TRBV5-1
abundance: NA
d_gene: TRBD1
CDR3nt: TGCGCCAGCAGCTTGGGGACCAACAGGGGAAACTATGGCTACACCTTC
CDR3aa: CASSLGTNRGNYGYTF

j_gene: TRBJ2-5
v_gene: TRBV28
abundance: NA
d_gene: TRBD2
CDR3nt: TGTGCCAGCAGTTTCCTGGGACTAGCGGGAGGGGGACGGGGAGAGACCCAGTACTTC
CDR3aa: CASSFLGLAGGGRGETQYF

j_gene: TRBJ2-1
v_gene: TRBV7-8
abundance: NA
d_gene: TRBD2
CDR3nt: TGTGCCAGCACCCCTGGGGCGGGAGTGCATAATGAGCAGTTCTTC
CDR3aa: CASTPGAGVHNEQFF

j_gene: TRBJ1-6
v_gene: TRBV7-2
abundance: few
d_gene: TRBD1
CDR3nt: TGTGCCAGCAGCTTATCGTGGGACAGTACTCTGAATTCACCCCTCCACTTT
CDR3aa: CASSLSWDSTLNSPLHF

j_gene: TRBJ2-1
v_gene: TRBV7-7
abundance: NA
d_gene: NA
CDR3nt: TGTGCTAGCAGCCGACAGGCGAGCTCCTACAATGAGCAGTTCTTC
CDR3aa: CASSRQASSYNEQFF

j_gene: TRBJ1-5
v_gene: TRBV19
abundance: NA
d_gene: NA
CDR3nt: TGTGCCAGTAGTCCCCTAGGGGCCGATAGCAATCAGCCCCAGCATTTT
CDR3aa: CASSPLGADSNQPQHF

j_gene: TRBJ1-5
v_gene: TRBV3-1/TRBV3-2
abundance: NA
d_gene: NA
CDR3nt: TGTGCCAGCAGCCATCGAGGCAATCAGCCCCAGCATTTT
CDR3aa: CASSHRGNQPQHF

j_gene: TRBJ1-2
v_gene: TRBV29-1
abundance: NA
d_gene: TRBD1
CDR3nt: TGCAGCGTTGTGGGGTCCGGGACAGCCCCTAACTATGGCTACACCTTC
CDR3aa: CSVVGSGTAPNYGYTF

j_gene: TRBJ2-1
v_gene: TRBV2
abundance: NA
d_gene: TRBD2
CDR3nt: TGTGCCAGCGGGAGGGGTGGGGGAGTAAGGCATGAGCAGTTCTTC
CDR3aa: CASGRGGGVRHEQFF

j_gene: TRBJ1-6
v_gene: TRBV20-1
abundance: NA
d_gene: NA
CDR3nt: TGCAGTGCTAGTGGCGGGAATTCACCCCTCCACTTT
CDR3aa: CSASGGNSPLHF

j_gene: TRBJ2-7
v_gene: TRBV2
abundance: NA
d_gene: TRBD2
CDR3nt: TGTGCCAGCAGTGAGTGGGCTAGCGGGAAAGGGAGCGAGCAGTACTTC
CDR3aa: CASSEWASGKGSEQYF

j_gene: TRBJ2-7
v_gene: TRBV4-1
abundance: few
d_gene: TRBD1
CDR3nt: TGCGCCAGCAGCCACCGACAGGGTAACTACGAGCAGTACTTC
CDR3aa: CASSHRQGNYEQYF

j_gene: TRBJ2-1
v_gene: TRBV4-2
abundance: NA
d_gene: TRBD2
CDR3nt: TGTGCCAGCAGCCATTCCGGGGGAGGGTACAATGAGCAGTTCTTC
CDR3aa: CASSHSGGGYNEQFF

j_gene: TRBJ1-1
v_gene: TRBV6-5
abundance: once
d_gene: NA
CDR3nt: TGTGCCAGCAGCGAGGCAGGGAGGGAGGTTACTGAAGCTTTCTTT
CDR3aa: CASSEAGREVTEAFF

j_gene: TRBJ2-3
v_gene: TRBV29-1
abundance: NA
d_gene: TRBD1
CDR3nt: TGCAGCGTGGGACGGACAGGGTTTCGATCTACGCAGTATTTT
CDR3aa: CSVGRTGFRSTQYF

j_gene: TRBJ1-5
v_gene: TRBV18
abundance: NA
d_gene: NA
CDR3nt: TGTGCCAGCTCACCAAGCAGGGCCAGCAATCAGCCCCAGCATTTT
CDR3aa: CASSPSRASNQPQHF

j_gene: TRBJ1-4
v_gene: TRBV6-5
abundance: once
d_gene: NA
CDR3nt: TGTGCCACTAGAGGGTCCACTAATGAAAAACTGTTTTTT
CDR3aa: CATRGSTNEKLFF

j_gene: TRBJ2-7
v_gene: TRBV10-3
abundance: once
d_gene: TRBD1
CDR3nt: TGTGCCGTCCGGGACAGGGACACCTACGAGCAGTACTTC
CDR3aa: CAVRDRDTYEQYF

j_gene: TRBJ2-1
v_gene: TRBV6-1
abundance: NA
d_gene: NA
CDR3nt: TGTGCCAGCAGTGAACGTGCGGCGGGCCGGAATGAGCAGTTCTTC
CDR3aa: CASSERAAGRNEQFF

j_gene: TRBJ1-1
v_gene: TRBV15
abundance: NA
d_gene: NA
CDR3nt: TGTGCCACCAGCAGACACGGGGGTCAGGTGACTGAAGCTTTCTTT
CDR3aa: CATSRHGGQVTEAFF

j_gene: TRBJ2-7
v_gene: TRBV19
abundance: NA
d_gene: TRBD1
CDR3nt: TGTGCCAGTACACCGGGACAGGGGGTTTCCTACGAGCAGTACTTC
CDR3aa: CASTPGQGVSYEQYF

j_gene: TRBJ1-5
v_gene: TRBV4-2
abundance: NA
d_gene: NA
CDR3nt: TGTGCCAGCAGCCAAGAGGGTCAGGGGTATCAGCCCCAGCATTTT
CDR3aa: CASSQEGQGYQPQHF

j_gene: TRBJ2-3
v_gene: TRBV21-1
abundance: NA
d_gene: NA
CDR3nt: TGTGCCAGCAGCCGCCCGGGACTAGCGAATACGCAGTATTTT
CDR3aa: CASSRPGLANTQYF

j_gene: TRBJ2-7
v_gene: TRBV5-1
abundance: NA
d_gene: NA
CDR3nt: TGCGCCAGCAGCTTGGAGGCAGGTCCCAACGAGCAGTACTTC
CDR3aa: CASSLEAGPNEQYF

j_gene: TRBJ2-7
v_gene: TRBV28
abundance: NA
d_gene: TRBD2
CDR3nt: TGTGCCAGCAGGATCCGGGGGGCCTACGAGCAGTACTTC
CDR3aa: CASRIRGAYEQYF

j_gene: TRBJ1-6
v_gene: TRBV27
abundance: NA
d_gene: TRBD1
CDR3nt: TGTGCCAGCAGTTTACAGGGGGCGAGTTCACCCCTCCACTTT
CDR3aa: CASSLQGASSPLHF